Listed here are 27 T cell receptor beta chains from one sample, sequenced in a study of shared clonotypes between healthy human individuals. This table comes from immunoSEQ multiplex PCR, and its TCRdb copy is limited to in-frame clones, with some not included. There are around 200,000 clones in the sample; about 68% occur only once, and 10% lies in the top ten. The specimen was memory CD4+ T cells sorted from blood. The subset here: CD45RA-negative fraction. All receptors come from a man aged 25-45 years in good health.

This clone was counted at least ten times. J is TRBJ2-2 and V is TRBV11-3; 7 bases fit TRBD2. CDR1 is SGHNT, CDR2 YENEEA, per germline. Trimming cost V 5 bases and J 5 bases; bases outside gene matches: 8. The CDR3 is 15 amino acids. Here the CDR3 DNA reads TGTGCCAGCAGCCGAGCGGCGGGAGTGACCGGGGAGCTGTTTTTT. This translates into CASSRAAGVTGELFF.

The V gene is TRBV28, the J gene TRBJ1-1; 9 bases line up with TRBD1. Germline V lookup: CDR1 MDHEN, CDR2 SYDVKM. V was pared by 1 base and J by 6 bases, with 9 bases of the junction left unmatched. The CDR3 totals 16 residues. The CDR3 sequence is CASSLYSGTGWAEAFF. CDR3 sequence (DNA): TGTGCCAGCAGTTTATACTCCGGGACAGGGTGGGCTGAAGCTTTCTTT.

This clone was observed a handful of times. The rearrangement uses TRBV29-1 and TRBJ2-2; D is ambiguous. Deletions cut 7 bases from V and 3 bases from J, with 6 bases between. In germline, CDR1 is SQVTM, CDR2 ANQGSEA. This CDR3 region has 11 residues. CDR3 loop: CSGRDTGELFF. In DNA form, the CDR3 reads TGCAGCGGACGGGACACCGGGGAGCTGTTTTTT.

The rearrangement links TRBV7-2 to TRBJ2-3; D unresolved. This CDR3 is built from 13 residues. Germline CDR1 SGHTA, CDR2 FQGNSA. V lost 5 bases and J 6 bases, leaving 12 bases between the germline ends. As DNA, the CDR3 is TGTGCCAGCAGCACCGCCCTCGCCGATACGCAGTATTTT. Encoded protein: CASSTALADTQYF.

The chain is built from TRBV18 and TRBJ1-5; D is unclear. CDR1 and CDR2 (germline): KGHSH, LQKENI. With 4 bases removed from V and 0 bases from J, the gap between germline ends came to 10 bases. The CDR3 extends over 15 amino acids. This CDR3 is CASSQERYSNQPQHF. In DNA, the CDR3 is TGTGCCAGCTCACAGGAGCGCTATAGCAATCAGCCCCAGCATTTT.

This clone was detected a few times. This chain joins TRBV5-1 and TRBJ2-3, with D possibly being TRBD1 (6 bases). The CDR3 is 15 amino acids. CDR1 and CDR2 from the germline V gene are SGHRS and YFSETQ. The V and J ends lost 7 bases and 5 bases respectively, with 20 bases between them. The CDR3: CASANRVFKVDTQYF. In nucleotides, the CDR3 is TGCGCCAGCGCTAACAGGGTCTTTAAGGTAGATACGCAGTATTTT.

This chain connects TRBV7-9 to TRBJ2-5; 13 nucleotides line up with TRBD2. The V and J ends lost 7 bases and 5 bases, in that order; junction bases with no gene match: 16. Germline values: CDR1 SEHNR, CDR2 FQNEAQ (reference sequence). The CDR3 runs to 18 residues. In nucleotides, the CDR3 is TGTGCCAGCACCCTGGGACAGGGCGGACTAGCGGGAGTTGAGACCCAGTACTTC. Residues: CASTLGQGGLAGVETQYF.

Here the CDR3 DNA reads TGTGCCAGCAGCCGCGGCGGGACAGGGGGCACGACTAATGAAAAACTGTTTTTT. Translation gives CASSRGGTGGTTNEKLFF. The chain uses TRBV5-4 and TRBJ1-4, with 12 bases that match TRBD1. Trimming cost V 4 bases and J 2 bases; bases outside gene matches: 9. CDR1 and CDR2 (germline): SGHNT, YYREEE (reference sequence). The CDR3 consists of 18 residues.

This clone has a handful of counts. The chain links TRBV5-1 to TRBJ2-7; maybe TRBD1 (6 bases). CDR3 length equals 15 residues. Germline lookup yields CDR1 SGHRS and CDR2 YFSETQ. V dropped 0 bases and J dropped 2 bases, with 12 bases sitting between them. The CDR3 DNA follows: TGCGCCAGCAGCTTGGGTAACGGACAGACCTACGAGCAGTACTTC. Residues: CASSLGNGQTYEQYF.

The rearrangement links TRBV2 to TRBJ2-5; 7 positions agree with TRBD1. Germline values: CDR1 SNHLY, CDR2 FYNNEI. This CDR3 region has 15 residues. V lost 0 bases, J lost 2 bases, and 3 bases stayed unmatched. The CDR3 protein is CASSEARTGQETQYF. In DNA, the CDR3 is TGTGCCAGCAGTGAAGCTAGGACAGGTCAAGAGACCCAGTACTTC. Together with reference TRBV2 and TRBJ2-5, the CDR3 gives the full variable domain: EPEVTQTPSHQVTQMGQEVILRCVPISNHLYFYWYRQILGQKVEFLVSFYNNEISEKSEIFDDQFSVERPDGSNFTLKIRSTKLEDSAMYFCASSEARTGQETQYFGPGTRLLVL.

This clone was recorded only once. V usage is TRBV7-2 and J usage is TRBJ2-1, with TRBD1 as a possible D gene (6 bases). V lost 1 base to trimming and J lost 7 bases, with 14 bases between them. The CDR3 loop spans 15 amino acids. CDR1 and CDR2 from the germline V gene are SGHTA and FQGNSA. This CDR3 is CASSLVAGAQNEQFF. The CDR3 bases are TGTGCCAGCAGCTTAGTGGCAGGGGCGCAGAATGAGCAGTTCTTC.

The chain carries TRBV15 and TRBJ2-1; D ambiguous. V was shortened by 0 bases and J by 10 bases, with 7 bases between the two germline ends. Germline CDR1 and CDR2: LNHNV and YYDKDF (reference sequence). This CDR3 is built from 12 residues. CDR3 sequence: CATSRDMGEQFF. CDR3 DNA: TGTGCCACCAGCAGAGATATGGGGGAGCAGTTCTTC.

This chain uses TRBV7-2 with TRBJ2-2, with D unresolved. The CDR3 is 15 residues long. The germline V gene has CDR1 SGHTA and CDR2 FQGNSA. V lost 2 bases and J lost 0, with 7 bases in between. This CDR3 reads CASSLPGANTGELFF. The CDR3, as DNA: TGTGCCAGCAGCTTACCAGGCGCGAACACCGGGGAGCTGTTTTTT.

This clone was seen a handful of times. The genes are TRBV11-2 and TRBJ2-1; TRBD2 aligns across 7 bases. V was clipped by 1 base and J by 7 bases; unmatched bases: 4. Germline CDR1 reads SGHAT; CDR2 reads FQNNGV. The CDR3 runs 14 residues. The chain's CDR3 is CASSLAAGANEQFF. The CDR3 DNA follows: TGTGCCAGCAGCTTAGCGGCGGGAGCTAATGAGCAGTTCTTC.

Only one count was recorded for this clone. The V call is TRBV14, the J call TRBJ2-1; D call uncertain. This CDR3 is built from 14 residues. The V gene lost 1 base and the J gene lost 4 bases, with 8 bases spanning the gap. Germline V CDR1 and CDR2: SGHDN, FVKESK. CDR3 sequence reads: CASSQGLAYNEQFF. The CDR3 coding sequence is TGTGCCAGCAGCCAAGGGCTCGCTTACAATGAGCAGTTCTTC. Using reference TRBV14 and TRBJ2-1 for the parts outside the CDR3, the full variable domain is EAGVTQFPSHSVIEKGQTVTLRCDPISGHDNLYWYRRVMGKEIKFLLHFVKESKQDESGMPNNRFLAERTGGTYSTLKVQPAELEDSGVYFCASSQGLAYNEQFFGPGTRLTVL.

V is TRBV15 and J is TRBJ2-5; 11 nucleotides match TRBD2. Unmatched junction bases numbered 2, after V lost 5 bases and J lost 3 bases. The germline V gene has CDR1 LNHNV and CDR2 YYDKDF (reference sequence). CDR3 length equals 14 residues. CDR3 in amino acids: CATSEGLAEETQYF. DNA of the CDR3: TGTGCCACCAGCGAGGGACTAGCGGAAGAGACCCAGTACTTC.

The count of this clone is one. A far larger clone lies a single base away; this is likely a read error. The chain links TRBV5-6 to TRBJ2-1; D is perhaps TRBD2 (6 bases). Germline V lookup: CDR1 SGHDT, CDR2 YYEEEE. This CDR3 contains 12 residues. Trimming shortened V by 5 bases and J by 6 bases, and 9 bases separated the two germline ends. In nucleotides, the CDR3 is TGTGCCAGCAGGAGACTAGTCAATGAGCAGTTCTTC. It codes for CASRRLVNEQFF.

V is TRBV9 and J is TRBJ2-1; TRBD2 matches 10 bases. The CDR3 is 16 residues long. Unmatched junction bases numbered 8, after V lost 4 bases and J lost 4 bases. The germline gives CDR1 SGDLS, CDR2 YYNGEE. The CDR3 nucleotides read TGTGCCAGCAGCTTTACTAGCGGGATGTTTTACAATGAGCAGTTCTTC. It translates to CASSFTSGMFYNEQFF.

The rearrangement uses TRBV28 and TRBJ1-5, with D possibly TRBD1 on 5 matching bases. This CDR3 has 15 residues. CDR1 is MDHEN, CDR2 SYDVKM, per germline. V was trimmed by 4 bases and J by 5 bases, leaving 15 bases between them. The CDR3 DNA reads TGTGCCAGCAGTTACACCCTTTGGGGGGATCAGCCCCAGCATTTT. This codes for CASSYTLWGDQPQHF.

V is TRBV10-3 and J is TRBJ2-7; tentatively, D is TRBD2 (5 bases). The V gene's germline CDR1 is ENHRY and CDR2 SYGVKD. V was pared by 6 bases and J by 1 base, with 13 bases between. The CDR3 length is 14 residues. The CDR3 nucleotides read TGTGCCATCAGGCGACTATCCTCATCCTACGAGCAGTACTTC. Encoded protein: CAIRRLSSSYEQYF.

V gene TRBV5-4 combines with J gene TRBJ1-2; 9 nucleotides line up with TRBD1. The germline gives CDR1 SGHNT, CDR2 YYREEE (reference sequence). J gave up 6 bases and V 4 bases, and 7 bases lay outside the gene matches. CDR3 length: 14 amino acids. CDR3 in DNA: TGTGCCAGCAGCGATGACAGGGGGAAGGATGGCTACACCTTC. Translation gives CASSDDRGKDGYTF.

The chain uses TRBV10-2 and TRBJ2-3; D uncertain. Per the germline V gene, CDR1 is WSHSY and CDR2 is SAAADI. This CDR3 is 13 amino acids long. Trimming removed 7 bases from V and 2 bases from J, with 10 bases in between. The CDR3, as DNA: TGCGCCAGCAATGGTCCCCTCACAGATACGCAGTATTTT. Its protein product is CASNGPLTDTQYF.

This clone has only a few counts. The rearrangement uses TRBV28 and TRBJ2-7; D ambiguous. V gave up 4 bases and J gave up 3 bases, with 13 bases separating them. The CDR3 loop spans 14 amino acids. Germline V gives CDR1 MDHEN, CDR2 SYDVKM. The CDR3 region is CASSSQMPNYEQYF. In DNA, the CDR3 is TGTGCCAGCAGTTCCCAGATGCCAAACTACGAGCAGTACTTC.

CDR3 residues: CASSPNRKGNTEAFF. The CDR3 DNA sequence: TGTGCCAGCTCCCCGAACAGAAAAGGAAACACTGAAGCTTTCTTT. The chain uses TRBV18 and TRBJ1-1, with D unresolved. CDR3 length equals 15 residues. V was cut by 6 bases and J by 2 bases, with 16 bases left in between. From germline, CDR1 is KGHSH and CDR2 LQKENI.

V is TRBV27 and J is TRBJ2-1; 7 bases line up with TRBD2. The length of the CDR3 is 18 residues. Germline V gene lookup returns CDR1 MNHEY and CDR2 SMNVEV (reference sequence). The V and J ends lost 5 bases and 2 bases, in that order; junction bases with no gene match: 15. In DNA form, the CDR3 reads TGTGCCAGCAGTCAGACTAGCAGAATCGATCGAGCCTACAATGAGCAGTTCTTC. Protein: CASSQTSRIDRAYNEQFF.

This clone was counted a few times. This chain links TRBV9 with TRBJ2-1; possible D gene TRBD1, 6 bases. The CDR3 covers 13 residues. Trimming removed 2 bases at V and 7 bases at J, with 10 bases between. Germline CDR1 SGDLS, CDR2 YYNGEE. CDR3 protein: CASSVLQGNEQFF. CDR3 nucleotides: TGTGCCAGCAGCGTCCTACAGGGAAATGAGCAGTTCTTC.

V usage is TRBV7-4 and J usage is TRBJ2-7, with TRBD1 as a possible D gene (6 bases). CDR1 and CDR2 from the germline V gene are SGHVT and SQSDAQ. This CDR3 has 13 residues. The V and J ends lost 6 bases and 3 bases respectively, with 12 bases between them. CDR3 DNA sequence: TGTGCCAGCAGTATCGGGACATTCTACGAGCAGTACTTC. Protein sequence: CASSIGTFYEQYF.